Below, 29 T cell receptor beta chains from the same sample are listed, as sequenced in a study of early T cells in non-severe SARS-CoV-2 infection. In TCRdb, the 5' RACE reads were re-called with MiXCR into one record per CDR3 protein. The sample comprises tens of thousands of distinct CDR3 sequences, over 7% of which are singletons, and around 20% rests with the top ten. The source material was whole blood. These receptors originate from an adult who was a healthcare worker with PCR-confirmed SARS-CoV-2 infection or an uninfected control (not recorded which).

The V gene is TRBV12-3 or TRBV12-4, the J gene TRBJ2-3, with a tentative D call TRBD1 (6 bases). V was clipped by 4 bases and J by 4 bases, with 21 bases between them. The CDR3 has 17 amino acids. CDR3 in DNA: TGTGCCAGCAGTTCTCCTCTACAGGGTCCTAGCTCAGATACGCAGTATTTT. Translating gives CASSSPLQGPSSDTQYF.

The chain recombines TRBV12-3 or TRBV12-4 with TRBJ1-1, with D tentatively TRBD1 (5 bases). The V gene lost 2 bases and the J gene lost 1 base, with 14 bases spanning the gap. The CDR3 covers 16 residues. The DNA for the CDR3 is TGTGCCAGCAGTTTATACTCCATCGGGGGGAACACTGAAGCTTTCTTT. Residues: CASSLYSIGGNTEAFF.

The chain links TRBV12-3 or TRBV12-4 to TRBJ2-5; tentatively, D is TRBD2 (6 bases). The CDR3 contains 13 residues. Deletions cut 1 base from V and 5 bases from J, with 8 bases between. The CDR3 sequence is CASSLVGTETQYF. The CDR3 region has the DNA TGTGCCAGCAGTTTAGTAGGGACTGAGACCCAGTACTTC.

This clonotype was counted ten times or more. The chain links TRBV5-1 to TRBJ1-6; D gene unclear. CDR3 size: 14 residues. V lost 2 bases and J 9 bases, leaving 12 bases between the germline ends. The germline gives CDR1 SGHRS, CDR2 YFSETQ. The CDR3 protein is CASSLDGLGSPLHF. CDR3 sequence (DNA): TGCGCCAGCAGCTTAGATGGGCTTGGTTCACCCCTCCACTTT.

This clonotype was detected only a few times. This chain joins TRBV20-1 and TRBJ2-2; D is unclear. Germline-derived CDR1 and CDR2 are DFQATT and SNEGSKA (reference sequence). The CDR3 length is 11 residues. The V and J ends lost 1 base and 7 bases respectively, with 4 bases between them. The CDR3 DNA is TGCAGTGCTAGAGTAGACGGGGAGCTGTTTTTT. This codes for CSARVDGELFF.

This clonotype was observed many times. This sequence joins TRBV19 and TRBJ2-2; D is undetermined. Germline CDR1 reads LNHDA; CDR2 reads SQIVND (reference sequence). The germline V and J ends were trimmed by 0 bases and 3 bases, with 5 bases remaining between them. The CDR3 has 14 amino acids. DNA for the CDR3: TGTGCCAGTAGTATAGATCGTGACACCGGGGAGCTGTTTTTT. Amino acids: CASSIDRDTGELFF.

This clonotype was detected only a few times. V gene TRBV11-2 combines with J gene TRBJ2-5; D is unresolved. V was cut by 1 base and J by 4 bases, with 4 bases left in between. The CDR3 runs to 12 residues. Germline V gene sequence: CDR1 SGHAT, CDR2 FQNNGV. The CDR3 loop is CASSLGSETQYF. The CDR3 DNA is TGTGCCAGCAGCTTAGGATCAGAGACCCAGTACTTC.

This rearrangement joins TRBV29-1 to TRBJ2-3; perhaps TRBD2 as D (6 bases). V was cut by 6 bases and J by 2 bases, with 18 bases left in between. The CDR3 extends over 15 amino acids. The germline V gene has CDR1 SQVTM and CDR2 ANQGSEA. The CDR3 DNA reads as TGCAGCGTGTGGGGAGCGGGCCCCATCACAGATACGCAGTATTTT. Its protein product is CSVWGAGPITDTQYF.

The V call is TRBV19, the J call TRBJ1-5; D is undetermined. Trimming stripped 7 bases from V and 0 bases from J, with 7 bases between. The CDR3 runs to 13 residues. Germline assignment: CDR1 LNHDA and CDR2 SQIVND (reference sequence). The CDR3 sequence is CASMRPSNQPQHF. CDR3 coding DNA: TGTGCCAGTATGCGTCCTAGCAATCAGCCCCAGCATTTT. Based on the CDR3 plus reference TRBV19 and TRBJ1-5, the full variable domain is DGGITQSPKYLFRKEGQNVTLSCEQNLNHDAMYWYRQDPGQGLRLIYYSQIVNDFQKGDIAEGYSVSREKKESFPLTVTSAQKNPTAFYLCASMRPSNQPQHFGDGTRLSIL.

In this sample, this clonotype turned up many times. The J gene is TRBJ1-3, the V gene TRBV5-1; no clear D gene. CDR1 is SGHRS and CDR2 is YFSETQ in the germline V gene. This CDR3 is 13 amino acids long. Trimming took 1 base from V and 3 from J, leaving 5 bases between them. Written as DNA, the CDR3 is TGCGCCAGCAGCTTGTCTGATGGAAACACCATATATTTT. Protein sequence: CASSLSDGNTIYF. Based on the CDR3 plus reference TRBV5-1 and TRBJ1-3, the full variable domain is KAGVTQTPRYLIKTRGQQVTLSCSPISGHRSVSWYQQTPGQGLQFLFEYFSETQRNKGNFPGRFSGRQFSNSRSEMNVSTLELGDSALYLCASSLSDGNTIYFGEGSWLTVV.

The chain uses TRBV4-2 and TRBJ2-7, with D possibly TRBD1 on 6 matching bases. The V and J ends lost 0 bases and 3 bases respectively, with 12 bases between them. The CDR3 contains 15 residues. From germline, CDR1 is LGHNA and CDR2 YNFKEQ. The CDR3 loop reads CASSQDPGQIYEQYF. In nucleotides, the CDR3 is TGTGCCAGCAGCCAAGATCCTGGACAGATCTACGAGCAGTACTTC.

This clonotype was seen many times. The rearrangement joins TRBV5-5 to TRBJ2-1, with D unresolved. Germline V gene sequence: CDR1 SGHKS, CDR2 YYEKEE (reference sequence). The CDR3 is made up of 15 amino acids. Trimming pared 9 bases from V and 0 bases from J, leaving 16 bases between. The CDR3 loop reads CATSRGISSYNEQFF. In DNA form, the CDR3 reads TGTGCCACCTCTCGAGGAATAAGCTCCTACAATGAGCAGTTCTTC.

The table lists this clonotype with many counts. The chain carries TRBV11-2 and TRBJ2-2, with 7 bases lining up with TRBD2. The CDR3 covers 17 residues. Losses at the gene ends were 1 base for V and 2 bases for J; bases not matched to a gene: 7. The germline gives CDR1 SGHAT, CDR2 FQNNGV. The CDR3 loop is CASSLAGAGENTGELFF. In DNA, the CDR3 is TGTGCCAGCAGCTTAGCTGGCGCGGGGGAAAACACCGGGGAGCTGTTTTTT.

This sequence joins TRBV4-2 and TRBJ1-4; a weak D match, TRBD1 (6 bases). This CDR3 region has 15 residues. Trimming shortened V by 1 base and J by 5 bases, and 11 bases separated the two germline ends. Germline CDR1 and CDR2: LGHNA and YNFKEQ. The CDR3 region has the DNA TGTGCCAGCAGCCAAGTTTTCGGGGGCAATGAAAAACTGTTTTTT. Its protein is CASSQVFGGNEKLFF.

A few counts support this clonotype. This chain links TRBV29-1 with TRBJ2-2; D uncertain. Germline V lookup: CDR1 SQVTM, CDR2 ANQGSEA. The ends were cut back, 4 bases at V and 8 bases at J, with 8 bases in the middle. The CDR3 contains 11 residues. CDR3 protein: CSVAGSGELFF. CDR3 coding DNA: TGCAGCGTTGCAGGTTCGGGGGAGCTGTTTTTT.

This clonotype has a count of ten or more. The genes are TRBV12-3 or TRBV12-4 and TRBJ1-2; D not certain. The CDR3 runs 11 residues. Trimming left V 5 bases short and J 1 base short, with 2 bases between. The CDR3 reads CASSVNYGYTF. The CDR3 DNA reads TGTGCCAGCAGTGTTAACTATGGCTACACCTTC.

The chain couples TRBV5-1 to TRBJ2-7; 7 positions match TRBD1. CDR1 and CDR2 (germline): SGHRS, YFSETQ. Trimming cost V 0 bases and J 4 bases; bases outside gene matches: 1. CDR3 length: 13 amino acids. CDR3 coding DNA: TGCGCCAGCAGCTTGGTGGGACAGTACGAGCAGTACTTC. It encodes CASSLVGQYEQYF.

This clonotype was picked up many times. The V gene is TRBV7-3, the J gene TRBJ1-1; D not resolved. Trimming removed 5 bases at V and 1 base at J, with 8 bases between. The CDR3 extends over 13 amino acids. Germline V gene lookup returns CDR1 SGHTA and CDR2 FQGTGA. CDR3 region: CASSLQRNTEAFF. The CDR3, as DNA: TGTGCCAGCAGCCTTCAAAGGAACACTGAAGCTTTCTTT.

This clonotype has only a few counts. The chain combines TRBV12-3 or TRBV12-4 with TRBJ1-5; maybe TRBD1 (6 bases). This CDR3 contains 16 residues. Trimming took off 4 bases at V and 10 bases at J, with 23 bases between the two ends. CDR3 protein: CASSSGGRGMVRPQHF. DNA for the CDR3: TGTGCCAGCAGTTCCGGGGGGCGGGGGATGGTTAGACCCCAGCATTTT.

The chain recombines TRBV6-1 with TRBJ2-3; 14 bases are shared with TRBD2. Looked up from germline, CDR1 is MNHNS and CDR2 is SASEGT. The length of the CDR3 is 18 residues. Unmatched junction bases numbered 8, after V lost 6 bases and J lost 0 bases. The chain's CDR3 is CASRGTSGGPPSTDTQYF. CDR3 nucleotide sequence: TGTGCCAGCAGGGGGACTAGCGGGGGCCCTCCAAGCACAGATACGCAGTATTTT.

The chain carries TRBV27 and TRBJ1-6; D is uncertain. Trimming stripped 7 bases from V and 4 bases from J, with 14 bases between. The CDR3 has 15 residues. Germline CDR1 MNHEY, CDR2 SMNVEV (reference sequence). CDR3 sequence reads: CASNPQPHYNSPLHF. CDR3 sequence (DNA): TGTGCCAGCAACCCCCAGCCGCATTATAATTCACCCCTCCACTTT.

This clonotype was seen more than once but under ten times. The chain employs TRBV28 and TRBJ1-2; TRBD1 agrees at 9 bases. Germline trimming cut 6 bases from V and 3 bases from J; bases unmatched to any gene: 5. The CDR3 covers 14 residues. CDR1 MDHEN and CDR2 SYDVKM come from the germline V gene. CDR3 sequence (DNA): TGTGCCAGCAGGAGGACAGGGGAGGACTATGGCTACACCTTC. It specifies CASRRTGEDYGYTF.

This clonotype was found many times. The chain has TRBV3-1 and TRBJ2-4; no reliable D call. Germline V gene sequence: CDR1 LGHDT, CDR2 YNNKEL (reference sequence). Trimming took off 2 bases at V and 1 base at J, with 6 bases between the two ends. The CDR3 covers 14 residues. The CDR3, as DNA: TGTGCCAGCAGCCAAAGGATGGCCAAAAACATTCAGTACTTC. Protein product: CASSQRMAKNIQYF.

This clonotype was counted only a few times. CDR3 sequence (DNA): TGTGCCGCGTCTAAGACGAGCGCAGAGACCCAGTACTTC. This encodes CAASKTSAETQYF. V and J are TRBV12-3 or TRBV12-4 and TRBJ2-5, with D uncertain. Between the trimmed V and J ends, which lost 11 bases and 4 bases, there was a span of 17 bases. The CDR3 loop spans 13 amino acids.

This chain links TRBV30 with TRBJ2-3, with D perhaps TRBD2 (6 bases). V dropped 0 bases and J dropped 5 bases, with 15 bases sitting between them. Germline V gene sequence: CDR1 GTSNPN, CDR2 SVGIG (reference sequence). This CDR3 comprises 15 residues. CDR3 DNA sequence: TGTGCCTGGAGTGTACGCGGGATGGGGGGAGATACGCAGTATTTT. It encodes CAWSVRGMGGDTQYF.

The genes are TRBV5-1 and TRBJ2-2, with TRBD2 identical over 9 bases. The CDR3 spans 16 residues. Trimming at V came to 4 bases and at J to 5 bases, leaving 9 bases not matched to a gene. Germline values: CDR1 SGHRS, CDR2 YFSETQ. CDR3 in amino acids: CASSPGTSRKTGELFF. CDR3 nucleotides: TGCGCCAGCAGCCCCGGGACTAGCCGAAAAACCGGGGAGCTGTTTTTT.

The chain recombines TRBV7-2 with TRBJ2-1; the D is unclear. The CDR3 consists of 13 residues. In germline, CDR1 is SGHTA, CDR2 FQGNSA. V was clipped by 6 bases and J by 5 bases, with 11 bases between them. The CDR3 sequence: CASRSTANNEQFF. DNA for the CDR3: TGTGCCAGCAGGTCCACAGCAAACAATGAGCAGTTCTTC.

A remark on this clonotype: With a much larger clone just one base away, this may be a read error. This chain connects TRBV11-2 to TRBJ2-3, with D possibly matching TRBD2 (5 bases). The CDR3 runs 13 residues. The germline gives CDR1 SGHAT, CDR2 FQNNGV. CDR3 protein: CASSSARGETQCF. DNA of the CDR3: TGTGCCAGCAGCTCAGCCCGGGGAGAAACGCAGTGTTTT.

This clonotype has more than one count but fewer than ten. The gene calls are TRBV15 and TRBJ1-4; D uncertain. Germline CDR1 is LNHNV and CDR2 is YYDKDF (reference sequence). The CDR3 loop spans 15 amino acids. V gave up 0 bases and J gave up 0 bases, with 5 bases separating them. The DNA of the CDR3 is TGTGCCACCAGCAGAGAAAGTGCAACTAATGAAAAACTGTTTTTT. Amino acid sequence: CATSRESATNEKLFF.